This TCR beta chain originates from a study of regulatory T cells in long-lasting Graves disease listed by TCRdb under 2021. Concerning the study at large: Persistent Graves' disease meant more than 5 years of antithyroid drug treatment with TSH receptor autoantibodies that stayed positive. Patients with persistent Graves' disease were compared with patients with newly diagnosed Graves' disease using TCR sequencing and RNA sequencing of peripheral blood. The study was conducted in China and was registered as a clinical trial. A total of roughly 35 samples underwent TCR sequencing: approximately 13 from persistent and some 20 from newly diagnosed Graves' disease patients. Persistent Graves' disease patients in the clinical cohort had taken antithyroid drugs for approximately 9.5 years on average. Study-wide findings and limitations: More public clonotypes were shared among persistent patients (fewer than 3,000) than among newly diagnosed patients (roughly 1,000). Sequencing and analysis were limited to the TCR beta chain. TRBV28, TRBJ1-2 and TRBJ2-5 were preferentially used in persistent disease, while TRBV20-1 and TRBJ2-1 were favored in newly diagnosed disease. The small sample size was acknowledged by the authors as a limitation that may reduce accuracy. Compared with newly diagnosed patients, patients with persistent Graves' disease had lower TCR Shannon entropy and fewer highly expanded clones, which suggests clonal expansion. Only peripheral blood was studied, because thyroid tissue, the primary lesion, was inaccessible.

According to the study, the label for this sample's time point signals: persistent/refractory GD, antithyroid drugs over 5 years with positive TRAb. For both TCR sequencing and RNA sequencing, RNA was extracted from PBMCs using TRIzol. The diagnosis of Graves' disease followed American Thyroid Association guidelines. Patients for the study were recruited at an endocrinology department in Xi'an, China. Each patient gave 7 to 9.5 milliliters of peripheral blood, collected in an EDTA anticoagulant tube. Ficoll Paque Plus density gradient separation was used to isolate PBMCs, and no further T cell sorting was performed. An Agilent 2100 Bioanalyzer and agarose gel were used to check RNA quality, while a NanoDrop 2000 measured RNA concentration. CDR1 and CDR2, per the germline V gene, are SGHVS and FNYEAQ. The CDR3 runs 12 amino acids, cysteine and phenylalanine included. CDR3 DNA only is kept here, 36 bases in frame from base 1. The V and J ends are trimmed by 1 base and 7 bases, leaving 7 bases between them.

Libraries were prepared through multiplex PCR. TCRdb names Illumina HiSeq 4000 as the instrument used. CDR3 regions were amplified by Arm-PCR with iRepertoire HTBI primers to construct TCR beta libraries. Gel purification was performed on PCR products prior to sequencing. Per the source publication's procedure: Gene usage analysis of CDR3 amino acid clonotypes used the approximately 56 TRBV and more than 13 TRBJ segments found across samples. Filtered high-quality paired reads were merged into contigs using COPE and FqMerger. Contigs were aligned with BLAST to IMGT TRBV, TRBD and TRBJ reference genes, and CDR3 was defined per IMGT. Any clonotype with a frequency above 0.1% was counted as a highly expanded clone. Shannon entropy was used to measure repertoire diversity, and the Gini coefficient was used to measure V-J evenness. A clonotype was considered public if more than one individual shared it. TCRdb reprocessed the public reads (quality trimming at Q25 with fastp, clone calling with MiXCR) and kept in-frame beta chains. Here each entry gathers all rows of one CDR3 protein and keeps the most common genes and DNA. Clone size and V and J calls follow TCRdb, not the original study. This sample holds around 430,000 distinct CDR3 sequences; around a fifth were observed only once. The ten largest make up roughly 14% of the sample.

Only a few counts were recorded for this clonotype. It has no known antigen specificity. No base-level quality is on record; no much larger clone is a single base apart. Specimen: peripheral blood mononuclear cells (PBMCs), collected when the disease was refractory, from a patient treated with antithyroid drugs. Recombination joined TRBV7-6 with TRBJ2-5; no D gene is confidently identified. The receptor's source is a female donor with Graves disease. The nucleotides read TGTGCCAGCAGCTTAGGGGGAATGACCCAGTACTTC. This is translated as CASSLGGMTQYF.